This TCR beta chain was found in a study of T cell responses to AZD1222 COVID-19 vaccine. CDR1 and CDR2 (germline): SGDLS, YYNGEE. V was pared by 4 bases and J by 11 bases, with 6 bases of the junction left unmatched. The CDR3 is 13 residues long. Method: immunoSEQ multiplex PCR; TCRdb's copy keeps in-frame clones and lacks some. This table holds fewer than 200,000 clones, 88% found once. Study-wide findings and caveats: The number of AZD1222 recipients seropositive at baseline was only five or six. Sampling captured repertoires only after the peak T cell response.

Comments on this clone: Antigen specificity is unknown.

The source was peripheral blood, collected on day 0 of AZD1222 vaccination. This TCR was sampled from an adult in good health. This chain uses TRBV9 with TRBJ1-1; 12 bases fit TRBD1. The CDR3 loop is CASSLGTGGWAFF. The CDR3 DNA reads as TGTGCCAGCAGCCTCGGGACAGGGGGCTGGGCTTTCTTT.